Included here is one T cell receptor beta chain sequence, with context. Its cognate antigen is unknown. The V gene's germline CDR1 is SEHNR and CDR2 FQNEAQ (reference sequence). V was pared by 6 bases and J by 4 bases, with 9 bases of the junction left unmatched. This CDR3 is built from 14 residues. This sample is drawn from a study of PD-L1 blockade in urothelial cancer. Study-level information: From 0 to 3 prior chemotherapy regimens had been given to the patients. Analysis of blood occurred 3 weeks (second dose) and 6 weeks after treatment start. General study results and limits: Tumor-associated TCR clones expanded more in blood at 3 weeks in patients with durable benefit.

Spike-ins of synthetic TCR analog templates went into each PCR. Generated by immunoSEQ multiplex PCR, the TCRdb table keeps only in-frame clones and is missing some. The data show 80,000 to 130,000 clones, around 90% seen once. The chain links TRBV7-9 to TRBJ2-7, with 7 bases fitting TRBD2. The source of this sequence is a woman older than 75 with urothelial cancer. The specimen was PBMCs, collected around atezolizumab (anti-PD-L1) treatment. The CDR3 protein is CASSSYGGSYEQYF. The CDR3, as DNA: TGTGCCAGCAGTTCCTACGGGGGGTCTTACGAGCAGTACTTC.